This TCR beta chain was recovered during a study of technical replicates of blood from a few donors. Produced via immunoSEQ multiplex PCR; TCRdb's table is partial and in-frame only. Of approximately 76,000 clones listed, roughly 85% are singletons. Source material: PBMCs. The sequence was collected from a human donor in good health. Some clones in this sample may be carry-over from other donors' samples.

This chain's CDR3 is CASSLAGQAREQYF. The CDR3 DNA follows: TGTGCCAGCAGCTTAGCGGGGCAGGCTCGCGAGCAGTACTTC. J is TRBJ2-7 and V is TRBV7-8, with D possibly being TRBD1 (5 bases). There are 14 residues in the CDR3. Deletions cut 0 bases from V and 6 bases from J, with 12 bases between. From germline, CDR1 is SGHVS and CDR2 FQNEAQ.